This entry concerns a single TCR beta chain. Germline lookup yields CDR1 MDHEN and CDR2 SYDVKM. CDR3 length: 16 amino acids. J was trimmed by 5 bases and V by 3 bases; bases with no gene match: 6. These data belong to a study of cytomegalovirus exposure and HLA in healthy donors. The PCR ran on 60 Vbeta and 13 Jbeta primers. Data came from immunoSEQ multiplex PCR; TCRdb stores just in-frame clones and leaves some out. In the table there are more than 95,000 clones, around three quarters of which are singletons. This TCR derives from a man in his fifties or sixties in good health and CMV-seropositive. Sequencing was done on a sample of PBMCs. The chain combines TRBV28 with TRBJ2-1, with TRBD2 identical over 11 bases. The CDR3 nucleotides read TGTGCCAGCAGTTTGGATAGCGGGGGGGCCGACAATGAGCAGTTCTTC. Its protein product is CASSLDSGGADNEQFF.